The clone carrying this T cell receptor beta chain was observed many times. The CDR3 consists of 14 residues. Trimming removed 6 bases from V and 3 bases from J, with 12 bases in between. Per germline, CDR1 MNHNS and CDR2 SASEGT. These data belong to a study of identical twins. TCRdb reprocessed the 5' RACE reads via MiXCR and lists one record per CDR3 protein. The sample holds hundreds of thousands of distinct CDR3 sequences, 7.5% seen once. This sample also appeared in a second study, on yellow fever vaccine responses in identical twins.

The rearrangement uses TRBV6-1 and TRBJ1-5, with D possibly being TRBD1 (5 bases). This receptor was taken from a woman between 18 and 29 years old in good health. The material sequenced was memory (CD45RO+) T cells sorted from blood. The CDR3 region has the DNA TGTGCCAGCAGCTCGGGGCGGGACAATCAGCCCCAGCATTTT. Its protein product is CASSSGRDNQPQHF.